Described below is a single T cell receptor (beta chain) sequence and its context. As yet, its antigen is unknown. From the reads, TCRdb called clonotypes with MiXCR, one entry per CDR3 protein. Counted here are just under 550,000 distinct CDR3 sequences, around 27% occurring once; the ten biggest clones make up roughly 13%. This CDR3 is built from 14 residues. Trimming took 10 bases from V and 10 from J; bases not matched to a gene: 10. The data belong to a study of T cell repertoires in cytomegalovirus infection. In the study overall: Public TCR beta signature analysis indicated the presence of both CMV infection and matching HLA type. Study conclusions and caveats: HLA-C-restricted, CMV-specific TCR beta clonotypes were dominant ex vivo.

This chain connects TRBV12-3 or TRBV12-4 to TRBJ2-1; 13 bases map to TRBD2. Material: PBMCs. The TCR originated in a human donor in good health (CMV status not recorded). Some clones in this sample may be carry-over from other donors' samples. CDR3 sequence: CATTGLAGVREQFF. The CDR3 coding sequence is TGTGCCACGACCGGACTAGCGGGAGTCAGGGAGCAGTTCTTC.